Shown below are 12 T cell receptor beta chains from a single sample sequenced in a study of CD8+ T cells in alopecia areata. In each case, RNA was isolated and then reverse transcribed into cDNA as the sequencing template. TCRdb keeps only in-frame clones here, not all; method: immunoSEQ multiplex PCR. This sample yields about 210,000 clones, of which roughly 66% are seen a single time; 0.95% to 1.5% belongs to the top ten. Specified treatment: oral pan-JAK inhibitor, 5-10 mg twice daily. Sequenced here: CD4+ T cells sorted from blood, sampled at approximately week 42, from a patient treated with tofacitinib. These receptors were collected from a human donor with alopecia areata.

This clone was found a few times. The V and J genes are TRBV7-9 and TRBJ2-2; D is possibly TRBD2 (5 bases). The germline gives CDR1 SEHNR, CDR2 FQNEAQ (reference sequence). The V end was cut by 6 bases, the J end by 3 bases, with 5 bases between. This CDR3 has 12 residues. The CDR3 spells CASRRDTGELFF. The DNA of the CDR3 is TGTGCCAGCAGGAGGGACACCGGGGAGCTGTTTTTT. Looking up the rest from reference TRBV7-9 and TRBJ2-2 gives the full variable domain: DTGVSQNPRHKITKRGQNVTFRCDPISEHNRLYWYRQTLGQGPEFLTYFQNEAQLEKSRLLSDRFSAERPKGSFSTLEIQRTEQGDSAMYLCASRRDTGELFFGEGSRLTVL.

This clone was detected a few times. The chain recombines TRBV29-1 with TRBJ2-1, with a weak D call TRBD1 (6 bases). The CDR3 has 16 amino acids. The germline gives CDR1 SQVTM, CDR2 ANQGSEA. V was pared by 3 bases and J by 3 bases, with 18 bases between. In DNA form, the CDR3 reads TGCAGCGTTGACGGATCGGCGGCAGGGGTCTACAATGAGCAGTTCTTC. This translates into CSVDGSAAGVYNEQFF.

The J gene is TRBJ2-5, the V gene TRBV15, with unresolved D. The CDR3 spans 15 residues. In germline, CDR1 is LNHNV, CDR2 YYDKDF (reference sequence). Trimming removed 0 bases from V and 0 bases from J, with 8 bases in between. The chain's CDR3 is CATSRDGTHQETQYF. DNA for the CDR3: TGTGCCACCAGCAGAGATGGTACACACCAAGAGACCCAGTACTTC.

The rearrangement uses TRBV25-1 and TRBJ2-1; the D is unclear. V gave up 7 bases and J gave up 6 bases, with 13 bases separating them. The germline gives CDR1 MGHDK, CDR2 SYGVNS. There are 13 residues in the CDR3. The DNA of the CDR3 is TGTGCCAGCACCGCGGACGGAGCCAATGAGCAGTTCTTC. Protein sequence: CASTADGANEQFF.

The CDR3 is CASSFLTGEYQETQYF. The CDR3 DNA is TGTGCCAGCAGTTTTCTGACGGGAGAGTACCAAGAGACCCAGTACTTC. The V and J genes are TRBV27 and TRBJ2-5; tentatively, D is TRBD2 (6 bases). The CDR3 extends over 16 amino acids. The ends were cut back, 3 bases at V and 0 bases at J, with 14 bases in the middle. The germline gives CDR1 MNHEY, CDR2 SMNVEV (reference sequence).

V usage is TRBV19 and J usage is TRBJ1-6; D gene ambiguous. The CDR3 has 14 residues. Germline V gene sequence: CDR1 LNHDA, CDR2 SQIVND (reference sequence). V was pared by 6 bases and J by 0 bases, with 6 bases between. In DNA form, the CDR3 reads TGTGCCAGTAGGACGAGCTCCTATAATTCACCCCTCCACTTT. Amino acid sequence: CASRTSSYNSPLHF.

V gene TRBV25-1 combines with J gene TRBJ2-3, with D possibly being TRBD2 (5 bases). Germline CDR1 MGHDK, CDR2 SYGVNS. The CDR3 contains 15 residues. Trimming cost V 1 base and J 0 bases, with 8 bases left between them. The CDR3 is CASSEWRTSTDTQYF. The CDR3 nucleotides read TGTGCCAGCAGTGAATGGCGGACTAGCACAGATACGCAGTATTTT.

The V gene is TRBV7-2, the J gene TRBJ2-7; 9 bases align to TRBD1. The junction had 3 bases not matched to a gene; V was cut back by 3 bases and J by 3 bases. This CDR3 comprises 14 residues. CDR1 SGHTA and CDR2 FQGNSA come from the germline V gene. The CDR3 DNA follows: TGTGCCAGCAGCTTTCAGACAGGGGGCTACGAGCAGTACTTC. It codes for CASSFQTGGYEQYF.

The chain recombines TRBV5-1 with TRBJ1-1, with 8 bases identical to TRBD1. Trimming at V came to 0 bases and at J to 0 bases, leaving 1 base not matched to a gene. The germline V gene has CDR1 SGHRS and CDR2 YFSETQ. The CDR3 contains 15 residues. The CDR3 region is CASSLGTGMNTEAFF. For the CDR3, the DNA is TGCGCCAGCAGCTTGGGGACAGGGATGAACACTGAAGCTTTCTTT.

J is TRBJ2-3 and V is TRBV29-1; D ambiguous. Germline lookup yields CDR1 SQVTM and CDR2 ANQGSEA. V was pared by 5 bases and J by 2 bases, with 14 bases between. CDR3 length: 14 amino acids. CDR3 amino acids: CSVLDRASTDTQYF. In DNA, the CDR3 is TGCAGCGTTTTGGACCGAGCGTCCACAGATACGCAGTATTTT.

The chain uses TRBV5-1 and TRBJ1-1; 9 bases are a match to TRBD1. The CDR3 runs to 16 residues. The trim removed 2 bases at V and 2 bases at J, leaving 7 bases unmatched. CDR1 SGHRS and CDR2 YFSETQ come from the germline V gene. The CDR3, as DNA: TGCGCCAGCAGCTTATTTTGGACAGGGGCAAACACTGAAGCTTTCTTT. Its translation is CASSLFWTGANTEAFF.

CDR3 sequence: CASSRSGLGHQPQHF. DNA of the CDR3: TGTGCCAGCAGCCGGTCAGGCCTCGGGCATCAGCCCCAGCATTTT. The V and J genes are TRBV14 and TRBJ1-5; D not resolved. The CDR3 length is 15 residues. V lost 4 bases and J lost 5, with 15 bases in between. Per germline, CDR1 SGHDN and CDR2 FVKESK.